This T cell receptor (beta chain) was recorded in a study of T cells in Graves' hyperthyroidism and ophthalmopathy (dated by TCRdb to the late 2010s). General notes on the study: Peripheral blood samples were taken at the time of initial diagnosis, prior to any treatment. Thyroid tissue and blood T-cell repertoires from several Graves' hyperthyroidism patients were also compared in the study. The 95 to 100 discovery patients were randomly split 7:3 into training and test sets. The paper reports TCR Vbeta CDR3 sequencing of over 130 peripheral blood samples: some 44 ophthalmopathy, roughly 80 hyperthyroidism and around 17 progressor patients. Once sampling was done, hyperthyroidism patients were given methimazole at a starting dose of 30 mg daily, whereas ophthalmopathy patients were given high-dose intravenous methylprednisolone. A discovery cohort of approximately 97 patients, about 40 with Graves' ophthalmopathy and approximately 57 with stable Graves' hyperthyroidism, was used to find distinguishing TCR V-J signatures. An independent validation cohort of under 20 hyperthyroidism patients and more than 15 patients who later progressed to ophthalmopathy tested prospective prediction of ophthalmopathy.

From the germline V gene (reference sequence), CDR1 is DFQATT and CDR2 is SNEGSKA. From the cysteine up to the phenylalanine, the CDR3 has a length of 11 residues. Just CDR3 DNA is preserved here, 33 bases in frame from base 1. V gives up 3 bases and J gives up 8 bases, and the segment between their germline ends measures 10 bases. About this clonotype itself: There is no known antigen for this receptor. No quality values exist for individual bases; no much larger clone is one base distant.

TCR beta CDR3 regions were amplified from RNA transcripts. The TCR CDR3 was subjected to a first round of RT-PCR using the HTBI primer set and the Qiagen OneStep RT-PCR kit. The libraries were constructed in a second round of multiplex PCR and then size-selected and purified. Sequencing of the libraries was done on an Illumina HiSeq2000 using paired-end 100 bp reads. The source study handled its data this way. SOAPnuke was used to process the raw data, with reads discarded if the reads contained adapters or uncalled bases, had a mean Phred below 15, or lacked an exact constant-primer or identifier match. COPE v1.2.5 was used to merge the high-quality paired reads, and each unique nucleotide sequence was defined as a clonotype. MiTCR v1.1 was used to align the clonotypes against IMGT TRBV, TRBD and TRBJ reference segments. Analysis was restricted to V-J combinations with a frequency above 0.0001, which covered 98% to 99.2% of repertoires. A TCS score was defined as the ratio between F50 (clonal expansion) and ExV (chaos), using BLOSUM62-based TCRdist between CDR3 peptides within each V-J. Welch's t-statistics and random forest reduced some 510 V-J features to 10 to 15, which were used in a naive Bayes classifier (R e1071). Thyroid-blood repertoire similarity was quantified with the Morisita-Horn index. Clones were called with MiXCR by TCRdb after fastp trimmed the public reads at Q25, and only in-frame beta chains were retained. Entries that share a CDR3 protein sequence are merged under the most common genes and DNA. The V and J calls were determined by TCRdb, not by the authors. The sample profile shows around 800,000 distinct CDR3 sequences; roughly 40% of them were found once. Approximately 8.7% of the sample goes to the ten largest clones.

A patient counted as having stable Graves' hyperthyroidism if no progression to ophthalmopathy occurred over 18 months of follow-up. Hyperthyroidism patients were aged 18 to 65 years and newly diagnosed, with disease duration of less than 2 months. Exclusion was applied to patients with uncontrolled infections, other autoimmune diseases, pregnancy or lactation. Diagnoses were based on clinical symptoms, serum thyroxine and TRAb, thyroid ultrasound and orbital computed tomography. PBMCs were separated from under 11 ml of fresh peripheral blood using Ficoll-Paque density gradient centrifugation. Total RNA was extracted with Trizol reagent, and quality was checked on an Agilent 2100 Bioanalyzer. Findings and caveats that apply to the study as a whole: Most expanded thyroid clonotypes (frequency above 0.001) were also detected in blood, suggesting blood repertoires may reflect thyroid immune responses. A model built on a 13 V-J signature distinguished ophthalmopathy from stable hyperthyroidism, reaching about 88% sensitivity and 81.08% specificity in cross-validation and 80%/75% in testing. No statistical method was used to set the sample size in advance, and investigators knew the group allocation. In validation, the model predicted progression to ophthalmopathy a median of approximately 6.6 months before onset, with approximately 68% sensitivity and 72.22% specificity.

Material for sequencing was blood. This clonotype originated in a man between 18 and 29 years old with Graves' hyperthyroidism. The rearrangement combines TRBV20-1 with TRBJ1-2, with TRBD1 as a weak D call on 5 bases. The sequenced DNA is TGCAGTGCTAGTGGGTCAGGGGGCTACACCTTC. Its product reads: CSASGSGGYTF.